Listed here is a single TCR beta chain. Sequencing used immunoSEQ multiplex PCR; TCRdb keeps in-frame clones, though not all of them. The sample comprises more than 55,000 clones, 75% to 95% of which are singletons, and roughly 1.3% rests with the top ten. These data come from a study of T cell changes during pregnancy in multiple sclerosis. The CDR3 has 14 amino acids. Deletions cut 3 bases from V and 5 bases from J, with 13 bases between. CDR1 is SEHNR and CDR2 is FQNEAQ in the germline V gene (reference sequence). This receptor was obtained from a female donor in good health, enrolled as a control in a pregnancy study. The source was peripheral blood, collected after pregnancy. The chain combines TRBV7-9 with TRBJ1-1; a weak D match, TRBD1 (5 bases). CDR3 sequence reads: CASSFGRGGTEAFF. The CDR3 DNA reads as TGTGCCAGCAGCTTCGGTAGGGGCGGAACTGAAGCTTTCTTT. The whole variable domain, remainder taken from reference TRBV7-9 and TRBJ1-1, is DTGVSQNPRHKITKRGQNVTFRCDPISEHNRLYWYRQTLGQGPEFLTYFQNEAQLEKSRLLSDRFSAERPKGSFSTLEIQRTEQGDSAMYLCASSFGRGGTEAFFGQGTRLTVV.